One and the same sample provided the 26 T cell receptor beta chains below, sequenced in a study of T cells in Graves' hyperthyroidism and ophthalmopathy. The investigators amplified TCR beta CDR3 regions from RNA transcripts. First-round RT-PCR of the TCR CDR3 relied on the HTBI primer set. TCRdb passed the multiplex PCR reads through MiXCR, listing each CDR3 protein once. The sample records 200,000 to 250,000 distinct CDR3 sequences, roughly 15% being singletons. Sequenced sample: blood. Receptor source: a young woman with Graves' ophthalmopathy.

This clonotype was seen many times. The V gene is TRBV20-1, the J gene TRBJ2-7; the D gene is possibly TRBD1 (6 bases). CDR1 and CDR2 (germline): DFQATT, SNEGSKA (reference sequence). CDR3 size: 15 residues. The germline V and J ends were trimmed by 5 bases and 1 base, with 18 bases remaining between them. CDR3 DNA sequence: TGCAGTGCTCGCCTGGGGAAGGGGGTATCCTACGAGCAGTACTTC. Protein product: CSARLGKGVSYEQYF.

This clonotype came up many times. The chain employs TRBV15 and TRBJ2-5; perhaps TRBD2 as D (6 bases). The germline V gene has CDR1 LNHNV and CDR2 YYDKDF (reference sequence). V was pared by 1 base and J by 5 bases, with 8 bases between. The length of the CDR3 is 13 residues. Written as DNA, the CDR3 is TGTGCCACCAGCAGAGGACTAGGCGAGACCCAGTACTTC. This translates into CATSRGLGETQYF.

The chain joins TRBV5-1 to TRBJ2-4, with D perhaps being TRBD1 or TRBD2 (6 bases each). Germline V gene sequence: CDR1 SGHRS, CDR2 YFSETQ. V was cut by 8 bases and J by 2 bases, with 17 bases left in between. The CDR3 has 15 residues. The CDR3 sequence is CASKPVGGPKNIQYF. The CDR3, as DNA: TGCGCCAGTAAACCGGTTGGGGGGCCCAAAAACATTCAGTACTTC. Combining the CDR3 with reference TRBV5-1 and TRBJ2-4 gives the whole variable domain KAGVTQTPRYLIKTRGQQVTLSCSPISGHRSVSWYQQTPGQGLQFLFEYFSETQRNKGNFPGRFSGRQFSNSRSEMNVSTLELGDSALYLCASKPVGGPKNIQYFGAGTRLSVL.

This clonotype was found many times. The chain has TRBV20-1 and TRBJ1-2; TRBD1 matches at 7 bases. The germline CDR1 and CDR2 sequences are DFQATT and SNEGSKA (reference sequence). The J segment lost 0 bases and the V segment lost 3 bases, leaving 16 bases of the junction unmatched. The CDR3 has 18 residues. The CDR3 coding sequence is TGCAGTGCTAGTCTCATACAGGGGTCCATAGGGCCTAACTATGGCTACACCTTC. Amino acids: CSASLIQGSIGPNYGYTF.

This clonotype occurred many times. The chain carries TRBV5-1 and TRBJ2-5, with D tentatively TRBD2 (6 bases). The length of the CDR3 is 15 residues. Trimming removed 1 base at V and 2 bases at J, with 12 bases between. The V gene's germline CDR1 is SGHRS and CDR2 YFSETQ. This CDR3 reads CASSLQRTTQETQYF. CDR3 coding DNA: TGCGCCAGCAGCTTGCAACGGACTACACAAGAGACCCAGTACTTC.

This clonotype came up many times. The V and J genes are TRBV7-2 and TRBJ2-1; the D gene is possibly TRBD2 (6 bases). Germline-derived CDR1 and CDR2 are SGHTA and FQGNSA. This CDR3 is 15 amino acids long. The V and J ends lost 2 bases and 1 base respectively, with 9 bases between them. CDR3 sequence reads: CASSLLGGSYNEQFF. Written as DNA, the CDR3 is TGTGCCAGCAGCTTACTCGGGGGATCCTACAATGAGCAGTTCTTC.

This clonotype was seen at least ten times. This chain connects TRBV7-9 to TRBJ2-1, with 8 bases fitting TRBD1. Germline V gives CDR1 SEHNR, CDR2 FQNEAQ (reference sequence). V trimming: 4 bases; J trimming: 9 bases; junction bases outside the gene matches: 11. This CDR3 has 15 residues. The CDR3 nucleotides read TGTGCCAGCAGCTCGGGACAGGAGGTTTTCCCTGAGCAGTTCTTC. Its protein is CASSSGQEVFPEQFF. The full variable domain, in which reference TRBV7-9 and TRBJ2-1 provide the parts outside the CDR3, is DTGVSQNPRHKITKRGQNVTFRCDPISEHNRLYWYRQTLGQGPEFLTYFQNEAQLEKSRLLSDRFSAERPKGSFSTLEIQRTEQGDSAMYLCASSSGQEVFPEQFFGPGTRLTVL.

This clonotype was recorded many times. The chain is built from TRBV5-1 and TRBJ1-2; D remains ambiguous. V was clipped by 0 bases and J by 9 bases, with 9 bases between them. Germline V gene sequence: CDR1 SGHRS, CDR2 YFSETQ. The CDR3 runs 12 residues. The CDR3 DNA reads as TGCGCCAGCAGCTTGGAGTATAGGAGCTACACCTTC. Translating it yields CASSLEYRSYTF.

This clonotype was recorded many times. The V gene is TRBV29-1, the J gene TRBJ2-3; D is unclear. V was trimmed by 6 bases and J by 0 bases, leaving 19 bases between them. The CDR3 is 16 residues long. CDR1 and CDR2 (germline): SQVTM, ANQGSEA. The DNA for the CDR3 is TGCAGCGTGACCTCCAGCGCTCGAATAAGCACAGATACGCAGTATTTT. Translating it yields CSVTSSARISTDTQYF.

The V gene is TRBV10-2, the J gene TRBJ2-2; a possible D gene is TRBD2 (6 bases). Trimming took off 5 bases at V and 1 base at J, with 14 bases between the two ends. Germline V CDR1 and CDR2: WSHSY, SAAADI. The CDR3 is 16 residues long. CDR3 bases: TGCGCCAGCAGTTCAACTAGCCTCAAGAACACCGGGGAGCTGTTTTTT. It yields the protein CASSSTSLKNTGELFF.

This clonotype came up many times. The chain recombines TRBV6-1 with TRBJ2-1, with 12 bases that match TRBD2. V lost 3 bases and J lost 3; bases outside the gene matches: 0. The CDR3 totals 15 residues. CDR1 is MNHNS and CDR2 is SASEGT in the germline V gene. The CDR3 sequence: CASSETSGSYNEQFF. As DNA, the CDR3 is TGTGCCAGCAGTGAGACTAGCGGGAGCTACAATGAGCAGTTCTTC.

Here the CDR3 reads CASSSGGAGGHEQFF. CDR3 DNA sequence: TGTGCCAGCAGCTCAGGAGGGGCGGGGGGGCATGAGCAGTTCTTC. The V and J genes are TRBV7-3 and TRBJ2-1, with 9 nucleotides matching TRBD2. V was pared by 4 bases and J by 8 bases, with 9 bases of the junction left unmatched. Germline V gene data show CDR1 as SGHTA and CDR2 as FQGTGA. This CDR3 is built from 15 residues.

This clonotype has a count of ten or more. The chain has TRBV7-9 and TRBJ2-3; weak D call: TRBD1 (6 bases). This CDR3 has 17 amino acids. Per germline, CDR1 SEHNR and CDR2 FQNEAQ (reference sequence). V lost 0 bases and J lost 1, with 14 bases in between. CDR3 in amino acids: CASSLAYRTEGTDTQYF. Written as DNA, the CDR3 is TGTGCCAGCAGCTTAGCGTACAGGACAGAGGGCACAGATACGCAGTATTTT.

This clonotype showed up many times. CDR3 sequence (DNA): TGTGCCAGCAGCTCCCAGGGGGGAACCGGGGAGCTGTTTTTT. Translated, it gives CASSSQGGTGELFF. The rearrangement links TRBV7-9 to TRBJ2-2; a possible D gene is TRBD1 (7 bases). CDR1 is SEHNR and CDR2 is FQNEAQ in the germline V gene (reference sequence). This CDR3 region has 14 residues. The V gene lost 4 bases and the J gene lost 5 bases, with 11 bases spanning the gap. Based on the CDR3 plus reference TRBV7-9 and TRBJ2-2, the full variable domain is DTGVSQNPRHKITKRGQNVTFRCDPISEHNRLYWYRQTLGQGPEFLTYFQNEAQLEKSRLLSDRFSAERPKGSFSTLEIQRTEQGDSAMYLCASSSQGGTGELFFGEGSRLTVL.

The V gene is TRBV14, the J gene TRBJ2-7, with D possibly being TRBD1 (6 bases). The CDR3 runs 15 residues. Germline-derived CDR1 and CDR2 are SGHDN and FVKESK. With 1 base removed from V and 0 bases from J, the gap between germline ends came to 10 bases. CDR3 sequence: CASSQARGPSYEQYF. The CDR3 DNA follows: TGTGCCAGCAGCCAAGCCAGGGGTCCCTCCTACGAGCAGTACTTC. Drawing the rest from reference TRBV14 and TRBJ2-7, the complete variable domain is EAGVTQFPSHSVIEKGQTVTLRCDPISGHDNLYWYRRVMGKEIKFLLHFVKESKQDESGMPNNRFLAERTGGTYSTLKVQPAELEDSGVYFCASSQARGPSYEQYFGPGTRLTVT.

The chain uses TRBV28 and TRBJ1-1; possibly TRBD1 for D (5 bases). The CDR3 runs to 17 residues. Trimming took 4 bases from V and 9 from J, leaving 27 bases between them. CDR1 MDHEN and CDR2 SYDVKM come from the germline V gene. CDR3 loop: CASSSGTPGLSRSKAFF. CDR3 in DNA: TGTGCCAGCAGTTCGGGGACTCCCGGTCTGTCAAGGAGCAAAGCTTTCTTT.

This clonotype was counted ten times or more. J is TRBJ1-2 and V is TRBV19, with unresolved D. The ends were cut back, 5 bases at V and 7 bases at J, with 14 bases in the middle. This CDR3 is built from 13 residues. CDR1 and CDR2 from the germline V gene are LNHDA and SQIVND (reference sequence). The CDR3 DNA sequence: TGTGCCAGTAGTTACAGCTCGGTGTTTGGCTACACCTTC. Protein sequence: CASSYSSVFGYTF. The whole variable domain, filled in from reference TRBV19 and TRBJ1-2, reads DGGITQSPKYLFRKEGQNVTLSCEQNLNHDAMYWYRQDPGQGLRLIYYSQIVNDFQKGDIAEGYSVSREKKESFPLTVTSAQKNPTAFYLCASSYSSVFGYTFGSGTRLTVV.

The chain uses TRBV28 and TRBJ2-1; D might be TRBD2 (5 bases). Germline V gives CDR1 MDHEN, CDR2 SYDVKM. Trimming pared 3 bases from V and 5 bases from J, leaving 8 bases between. The CDR3 length is 13 residues. The chain's CDR3 is CASSLTGNNEQFF. As DNA, the CDR3 is TGTGCCAGCAGTTTGACGGGGAACAATGAGCAGTTCTTC. Full variable domain (remainder filled in from reference TRBV28 and TRBJ2-1): DVKVTQSSRYLVKRTGEKVFLECVQDMDHENMFWYRQDPGLGLRLIYFSYDVKMKEKGDIPEGYSVSREKKERFSLILESASTNQTSMYLCASSLTGNNEQFFGPGTRLTVL.

This clonotype was found many times. The chain links TRBV5-1 to TRBJ2-1, with 12 bases that match TRBD2. The CDR3 has 15 residues. Germline CDR1 and CDR2: SGHRS and YFSETQ. V gave up 5 bases and J gave up 5 bases; unmatched junction bases: 5. The CDR3 here is CASRSLAGGDNEQFF. As DNA, the CDR3 is TGCGCCAGCAGGTCTCTAGCGGGAGGGGACAATGAGCAGTTCTTC.

This clonotype was counted at least ten times. This chain joins TRBV27 and TRBJ1-2; unclear D gene. Trimming stripped 3 bases from V and 1 base from J, with 6 bases between. Germline CDR1 reads MNHEY; CDR2 reads SMNVEV (reference sequence). The CDR3 contains 13 residues. The CDR3 DNA is TGTGCCAGCAGTTTGAAGATTAACTATGGCTACACCTTC. Its protein is CASSLKINYGYTF.

This clonotype was counted many times. The chain recombines TRBV6-1 with TRBJ2-7; D is perhaps TRBD1 (5 bases). V was clipped by 4 bases and J by 4 bases, with 11 bases between them. Germline lookup yields CDR1 MNHNS and CDR2 SASEGT. This CDR3 region has 13 residues. CDR3 in DNA: TGTGCCAGCAGTGCCTTAGACAGATACGAGCAGTACTTC. Protein sequence: CASSALDRYEQYF.

This clonotype was detected ten times or more. J is TRBJ1-2 and V is TRBV20-1; D is uncertain. This CDR3 is 13 amino acids long. The V and J ends lost 6 bases and 0 bases respectively, with 11 bases between them. The germline gives CDR1 DFQATT, CDR2 SNEGSKA (reference sequence). CDR3 loop: CSASDGPNYGYTF. As DNA, the CDR3 is TGCAGTGCCTCGGACGGTCCTAACTATGGCTACACCTTC.

In its sample, this clonotype was seen many times. The chain recombines TRBV20-1 with TRBJ2-7; D is undetermined. The V end lost 3 bases, the J end lost 5 bases, and 14 bases lay between the germline ends. Germline V CDR1 and CDR2: DFQATT, SNEGSKA (reference sequence). CDR3 length: 13 amino acids. The CDR3 sequence: CSASSAQGNEQYF. CDR3 DNA: TGCAGTGCTAGTTCTGCGCAAGGAAACGAGCAGTACTTC.

This clonotype was counted between two and nine times. The J gene is TRBJ2-7, the V gene TRBV6-1; 12 nucleotides align to TRBD2. V shed 6 bases and J 4 bases; nucleotides not matched to a gene: 7. Germline CDR1 MNHNS, CDR2 SASEGT. The CDR3 extends over 15 amino acids. CDR3 amino acids: CASSRLAGASYEQYF. The CDR3 DNA sequence: TGTGCCAGCAGCCGACTAGCGGGAGCTTCGTACGAGCAGTACTTC.

This clonotype was seen ten or more times. The J gene is TRBJ1-1, the V gene TRBV11-3, with unresolved D. The V gene's germline CDR1 is SGHNT and CDR2 YENEEA. This CDR3 contains 15 residues. Trimming removed 5 bases at V and 2 bases at J, with 15 bases between. The CDR3 nucleotides are TGTGCCAGCAGCCCTATTGACCGAATCAACACTGAAGCTTTCTTT. Protein sequence: CASSPIDRINTEAFF.

A word on this clonotype: A much bigger clone sits one base away, suggesting this may be a read error. V usage is TRBV12-3 or TRBV12-4 and J usage is TRBJ1-2; 9 nucleotides line up with TRBD1. This CDR3 is 12 amino acids long. CDR3 nucleotide sequence: TGTGCCACAAACAGGGGGCCCTATGGCTACGCCTTC. It yields the protein CATNRGPYGYAF.